This TCR beta chain stems from a study of T-cell reconstitution after alpha-beta-depleted transplantation in children. As concerns this clonotype: The antigen remains undetermined.

TCRbeta library preparation incorporated unique molecular identifiers. Via MiXCR, TCRdb re-called the PCR reads, giving one row per CDR3 protein. The table shows approximately 230,000 distinct CDR3 sequences, with about 24% occurring only once. Broader study findings: In patients about two months after transplant, alpha-beta T cells reportedly arose from several hundred expanded graft clones. T-cell counts and diversity at one year following transplant were attributed mainly to newly produced T cells. The study traced high day-60 TCRbeta diversity in some patients to surviving recipient T cells and thymic progenitors.

CDR3 length: 15 residues. V was clipped by 4 bases and J by 0 bases, with 10 bases between them. In germline, CDR1 is MGHRA, CDR2 YSYEKL. This chain uses TRBV4-1 with TRBJ1-5; no definite D call. The clonotype was recovered from a female patient between 2 and 15 years old who had a stem cell transplant for congenital amegakaryocytic thrombocytopenia, so the T cells may come from the graft donor. Material: PBMCs, mostly from graft donor cells, obtained 360 days after TCRalphabeta/CD19-depleted stem cell transplant. For the CDR3, the DNA is TGCGCCAGCAGCCTCGGGAGATATAGCAATCAGCCCCAGCATTTT. Amino acid sequence: CASSLGRYSNQPQHF.